One and the same sample provided the 27 T cell receptor beta chains below, sequenced in a study of blood T cell repertoires in COVID-19. The repertoire was sequenced with immunoSEQ multiplex PCR; TCRdb's copy has only in-frame clones and lacks some. The sample consists of 30,000 or so clones, 65% to 70% of them appearing once. Sequenced: peripheral blood. The receptor set was obtained from a human donor in a cohort sampled during active COVID-19.

The chain couples TRBV28 to TRBJ2-5, with 12 bases identical to TRBD2. After removal of 5 bases from V and 5 bases from J, the junction contained 12 bases not matched to a gene. The CDR3 totals 17 residues. Germline lookup yields CDR1 MDHEN and CDR2 SYDVKM. The CDR3 nucleotides are TGTGCCAGCAGTCGAGGACTAGCGGGAAGCATCTCGGAGACCCAGTACTTC. Protein product: CASSRGLAGSISETQYF.

This clone is labeled medium-sized. V and J are TRBV7-9 and TRBJ1-1; tentative D call: TRBD1 (6 bases). Germline values: CDR1 SEHNR, CDR2 FQNEAQ (reference sequence). The CDR3 is 14 residues long. The V gene lost 6 bases and the J gene lost 9 bases, with 20 bases spanning the gap. The CDR3 reads CASRLNRELSKAFF. The CDR3 coding sequence is TGTGCCAGCAGACTGAACAGGGAACTAAGTAAAGCTTTCTTT.

V and J are TRBV7-2 and TRBJ2-5; 7 positions match TRBD2. Trimming took 5 bases from V and 5 from J; bases not matched to a gene: 11. This CDR3 contains 15 residues. Looked up from germline, CDR1 is SGHTA and CDR2 is FQGNSA. The CDR3 nucleotides are TGTGCCAGCAGCCTCGGGGCGGGAGTTGGGGAGACCCAGTACTTC. Translation gives CASSLGAGVGETQYF.

The chain recombines TRBV19 with TRBJ1-2, with TRBD1 as a possible D gene (5 bases). This CDR3 comprises 14 residues. Germline V gene sequence: CDR1 LNHDA, CDR2 SQIVND (reference sequence). The germline V and J ends were trimmed by 4 bases and 8 bases, with 17 bases remaining between them. CDR3 nucleotide sequence: TGTGCCAGTAGTAGGTCTCAGGGTATAGAGGGCTACACCTTC. It specifies CASSRSQGIEGYTF.

The rearrangement uses TRBV4-1 and TRBJ1-1; maybe TRBD1 (6 bases). V gave up 6 bases and J gave up 0 bases, with 8 bases separating them. Germline V CDR1 and CDR2: MGHRA, YSYEKL. This CDR3 is 13 amino acids long. As DNA, the CDR3 is TGCGCCAGCAGTAGGGGGATGAACACTGAAGCTTTCTTT. This translates into CASSRGMNTEAFF.

This clone was detected a few times. The rearrangement uses TRBV7-2 and TRBJ1-6; D is possibly TRBD1 (6 bases). The ends were cut back, 2 bases at V and 7 bases at J, with 12 bases in the middle. The CDR3 is 15 residues long. Per the germline V gene, CDR1 is SGHTA and CDR2 is FQGNSA. This CDR3 is CASSLRSQGNSPLHF. CDR3 bases: TGTGCCAGCAGCTTACGGTCACAGGGAAATTCACCCCTCCACTTT.

The CDR3 loop is CASSYSAPSGVYNEQFF. Here the CDR3 DNA reads TGTGCCAGCAGTTACTCCGCCCCTAGCGGGGTTTACAATGAGCAGTTCTTC. This chain joins TRBV6-2 or TRBV6-3 and TRBJ2-1; 9 bases line up with TRBD2. Germline loops: CDR1 MNHEY, CDR2 SVGEGT. This CDR3 region has 17 residues. The trim removed 0 bases at V and 4 bases at J, leaving 7 bases unmatched.

J is TRBJ1-2 and V is TRBV14; no clear D. The ends were cut back, 0 bases at V and 5 bases at J, with 10 bases in the middle. The CDR3 consists of 14 residues. CDR1 is SGHDN, CDR2 FVKESK, per germline. CDR3 protein: CASSQDRQIYGYTF. CDR3 DNA sequence: TGTGCCAGCAGCCAAGATCGTCAGATTTATGGCTACACCTTC.

The CDR3 is CASSMGDRGNNEQFF. The CDR3 bases are TGTGCCAGTAGTATGGGGGACAGGGGGAACAATGAGCAGTTCTTC. The chain uses TRBV19 and TRBJ2-1; TRBD1 agrees at 11 bases. CDR1 and CDR2 (germline): LNHDA, SQIVND (reference sequence). The CDR3 is 15 amino acids. After removal of 3 bases from V and 5 bases from J, the junction contained 3 bases not matched to a gene.

In its sample, this clone was seen many times. V and J are TRBV5-1 and TRBJ2-7, with a possible D match to TRBD2 (5 bases). Per the germline V gene, CDR1 is SGHRS and CDR2 is YFSETQ. The CDR3 extends over 14 amino acids. The V end was cut by 0 bases, the J end by 2 bases, with 9 bases between. The CDR3 sequence is CASSLAGIPYEQYF. Here the CDR3 DNA reads TGCGCCAGCAGCTTGGCCGGGATACCCTACGAGCAGTACTTC.

The rearrangement links TRBV9 to TRBJ1-4; 7 bases are a match to TRBD1. Trimming cost V 0 bases and J 3 bases; bases outside gene matches: 8. The CDR3 spans 17 residues. Germline CDR1 SGDLS, CDR2 YYNGEE. The DNA of the CDR3 is TGTGCCAGCAGCGTAGATTCCCCGACAGGGTCTAATGAAAAACTGTTTTTT. It codes for CASSVDSPTGSNEKLFF.

In this sample, this clone turned up once. The genes are TRBV7-2 and TRBJ1-5; tentatively, D is TRBD1 (5 bases). Trimming took 1 base from V and 4 from J, leaving 11 bases between them. The CDR3 loop spans 15 amino acids. Germline V gene lookup returns CDR1 SGHTA and CDR2 FQGNSA. CDR3 protein: CASSLGQTWNQPQHF. CDR3 in DNA: TGTGCCAGCAGCTTAGGACAGACTTGGAATCAGCCCCAGCATTTT.

The rearrangement uses TRBV5-1 and TRBJ2-3; TRBD1 matches at 9 bases. V trimming: 3 bases; J trimming: 4 bases; junction bases outside the gene matches: 6. Germline loops: CDR1 SGHRS, CDR2 YFSETQ. The CDR3 extends over 15 amino acids. CDR3 loop: CASSWTGEVADTQYF. The CDR3 DNA reads TGCGCCAGCAGCTGGACAGGGGAGGTGGCAGATACGCAGTATTTT.

The chain employs TRBV7-6 and TRBJ2-1, with 12 bases matching TRBD2. Germline assignment: CDR1 SGHVS and CDR2 FNYEAQ. Losses at the gene ends were 10 bases for V and 9 bases for J; bases not matched to a gene: 13. The CDR3 contains 15 residues. For the CDR3, the DNA is TGTGCCACCTCCCCCCGACTAGCGGGAGACGCTGAGCAGTTCTTC. This gives the protein CATSPRLAGDAEQFF.

This clone was counted ten times or more. The sample has other DNA sequences that encode this CDR3 too. The chain uses TRBV10-3 and TRBJ2-7; 10 bases align to TRBD2. The germline gives CDR1 ENHRY, CDR2 SYGVKD. V lost 3 bases and J lost 0; bases outside the gene matches: 5. The CDR3 is 16 amino acids. CDR3 in amino acids: CAISEGLADLSYEQYF. CDR3 in DNA: TGTGCCATCAGTGAAGGACTAGCGGACCTCTCCTACGAGCAGTACTTC.

In this sample, this clone turned up once. This chain uses TRBV6-5 with TRBJ1-2; 8 bases fit TRBD1. Germline trimming cut 6 bases from V and 8 bases from J; bases unmatched to any gene: 8. Per germline, CDR1 MNHEY and CDR2 SVGAGI. This CDR3 comprises 13 residues. The CDR3 is CASRSTGGRGYTF. The CDR3 bases are TGTGCCAGCAGATCCACAGGGGGTCGGGGCTACACCTTC.

The J gene is TRBJ1-5, the V gene TRBV28; a weak D match, TRBD1 (6 bases). Germline-derived CDR1 and CDR2 are MDHEN and SYDVKM. The CDR3 contains 15 residues. V was clipped by 11 bases and J by 0 bases, with 17 bases between them. The CDR3 sequence: CAGGGGPYSNQPQHF. The CDR3 region has the DNA TGTGCCGGTGGGGGGGGCCCATATAGCAATCAGCCCCAGCATTTT.

In DNA, the CDR3 is TGTGCCAGCAATCGGGGGGACTATGGCTACACCTTC. This gives the protein CASNRGDYGYTF. The chain links TRBV2 to TRBJ1-2; D perhaps matches TRBD1 (5 bases). Germline lookup yields CDR1 SNHLY and CDR2 FYNNEI. The CDR3 spans 12 residues. Trimming stripped 7 bases from V and 3 bases from J, with 9 bases between.

The chain combines TRBV2 with TRBJ2-7, with D possibly being TRBD1 (5 bases). This CDR3 has 14 residues. V was cut by 4 bases and J by 0 bases, with 10 bases left in between. Looked up from germline, CDR1 is SNHLY and CDR2 is FYNNEI. CDR3 sequence reads: CASSAWGRSYEQYF. DNA of the CDR3: TGTGCCAGCAGTGCCTGGGGCCGCTCCTACGAGCAGTACTTC. Combining the CDR3 with reference TRBV2 and TRBJ2-7 gives the whole variable domain EPEVTQTPSHQVTQMGQEVILRCVPISNHLYFYWYRQILGQKVEFLVSFYNNEISEKSEIFDDQFSVERPDGSNFTLKIRSTKLEDSAMYFCASSAWGRSYEQYFGPGTRLTVT.

The genes are TRBV12-5 and TRBJ1-4; D may be TRBD1 (5 bases). This CDR3 has 13 residues. CDR1 LGHNT and CDR2 FRNRAP come from the germline V gene. Trimming pared 6 bases from V and 4 bases from J, leaving 9 bases between. The CDR3 reads CASGAGLNEKLFF. In nucleotides, the CDR3 is TGTGCTAGTGGGGCGGGACTTAATGAAAAACTGTTTTTT. Together with reference TRBV12-5 and TRBJ1-4, the CDR3 gives the full variable domain: DARVTQTPRHKVTEMGQEVTMRCQPILGHNTVFWYRQTMMQGLELLAYFRNRAPLDDSGMPKDRFSAEMPDATLATLKIQPSEPRDSAVYFCASGAGLNEKLFFGSGTQLSVL.

The chain has TRBV7-2 and TRBJ1-1; D may be TRBD1 (6 bases). The CDR3 length is 13 residues. The V end lost 11 bases, the J end lost 1 base, and 14 bases lay between the germline ends. CDR1 is SGHTA, CDR2 FQGNSA, per germline. For the CDR3, the DNA is TGTGCCTCCACGGACAGACGGAACACTGAAGCTTTCTTT. Residues: CASTDRRNTEAFF. Looking up the rest from reference TRBV7-2 and TRBJ1-1 gives the full variable domain: GAGVSQSPSNKVTEKGKDVELRCDPISGHTALYWYRQSLGQGLEFLIYFQGNSAPDKSGLPSDRFSAERTGGSVSTLTIQRTQQEDSAVYLCASTDRRNTEAFFGQGTRLTVV.

The chain recombines TRBV5-1 with TRBJ2-5, with 10 bases identical to TRBD2. Germline V gives CDR1 SGHRS, CDR2 YFSETQ. This CDR3 region has 15 residues. The V and J ends lost 6 bases and 5 bases, in that order; junction bases with no gene match: 10. The CDR3 sequence: CASNDASGSIETQYF. CDR3 nucleotides: TGCGCCAGCAACGATGCTAGCGGGAGTATTGAGACCCAGTACTTC.

This chain joins TRBV19 and TRBJ1-2; possible D gene TRBD1, 5 bases. Germline values: CDR1 LNHDA, CDR2 SQIVND (reference sequence). The CDR3 has 11 residues. Trimming removed 10 bases from V and 8 bases from J, with 14 bases in between. This chain's CDR3 is CATWTSQGYTF. The CDR3 DNA is TGTGCCACTTGGACAAGCCAAGGCTACACCTTC.

The chain links TRBV19 to TRBJ2-4; perhaps TRBD2 as D (6 bases). V shed 6 bases and J shed 0 bases, with 15 bases lying between them. Germline values: CDR1 LNHDA, CDR2 SQIVND (reference sequence). The CDR3 contains 16 residues. The CDR3 protein is CASSTGGNLAKNIQYF. The CDR3 DNA follows: TGTGCCAGTAGCACCGGGGGAAATCTAGCCAAAAACATTCAGTACTTC.

The chain uses TRBV7-2 and TRBJ2-2; 13 bases match TRBD2. V dropped 1 base and J dropped 7; count of bases not matched to a gene: 9. This CDR3 contains 18 residues. Per the germline V gene, CDR1 is SGHTA and CDR2 is FQGNSA. The CDR3 nucleotides are TGTGCCAGCAGCTTAGGGACTAGCGGGAGAAGGGTCGGCGGGGAGCTGTTTTTT. Translating it yields CASSLGTSGRRVGGELFF. Filled out from reference TRBV7-2 and TRBJ2-2, the complete variable domain reads GAGVSQSPSNKVTEKGKDVELRCDPISGHTALYWYRQSLGQGLEFLIYFQGNSAPDKSGLPSDRFSAERTGGSVSTLTIQRTQQEDSAVYLCASSLGTSGRRVGGELFFGEGSRLTVL.

For the CDR3, the DNA is TGTGCCAGCAGCCTTGGAAACACCATATATTTT. It specifies CASSLGNTIYF. V and J are TRBV12-3 or TRBV12-4 and TRBJ1-3; D gene unclear. This CDR3 is built from 11 residues. The germline V and J ends were trimmed by 6 bases and 3 bases, with 3 bases remaining between them.

The chain recombines TRBV30 with TRBJ2-1; TRBD2 might be the D (6 bases). The germline V and J ends were trimmed by 0 bases and 8 bases, with 14 bases remaining between them. There are 14 residues in the CDR3. The germline V gene encodes CDR1 GTSNPN and CDR2 SVGIG (reference sequence). The CDR3 reads CAWSVDGGGYEQFF. The DNA of the CDR3 is TGTGCCTGGAGTGTGGACGGGGGAGGTTATGAGCAGTTCTTC. The variable domain in full, completed from reference TRBV30 and TRBJ2-1, reads SQTIHQWPATLVQPVGSPLSLECTVEGTSNPNLYWYRQAAGRGLQLLFYSVGIGQISSEVPQNLSASRPQDRQFILSSKKLLLSDSGFYLCAWSVDGGGYEQFFGPGTRLTVL.